Following are 9 T cell receptor beta chains from one sample sequenced in a study of T-cell memory formation after mild COVID-19. MiXCR, applied by TCRdb to the 5' RACE reads, yields one record per CDR3 protein. Of roughly 400,000 distinct CDR3 sequences detected, approximately 18% appear once; the ten largest clones hold 20% to 25%. Sequenced input: PBMCs or a T cell subset sorted from them (not recorded which). The source of these receptors is a man aged 18 to 35 who had mild COVID-19 (a few samples of this study predate the infection). Cell type and time point are not known.

The chain couples TRBV10-1 to TRBJ2-3; D gene uncertain. Germline V gene data show CDR1 as WNHNN and CDR2 as SYGVQD (reference sequence). The CDR3 has 13 amino acids. The V end was cut by 0 bases, the J end by 7 bases, with 8 bases between. As DNA, the CDR3 is TGCGCCAGCAGTGAGTCCTTGGCAAATACGCAGTATTTT. Encoded protein: CASSESLANTQYF.

The V and J genes are TRBV10-1 and TRBJ2-3; 7 nucleotides agree with TRBD2. Germline CDR1 and CDR2: WNHNN and SYGVQD (reference sequence). After removal of 0 bases from V and 2 bases from J, the junction contained 5 bases not matched to a gene. There are 16 residues in the CDR3. In DNA form, the CDR3 reads TGCGCCAGCAGTGAGTCCGGGGACTACCCCACAGATACGCAGTATTTT. This sequence encodes CASSESGDYPTDTQYF.

The chain carries TRBV7-2 and TRBJ1-4, with TRBD1 matching 8 bases. This CDR3 region has 15 residues. With V trimmed by 5 bases and J by 8 bases, 10 bases remained unmatched. CDR1 SGHTA and CDR2 FQGNSA come from the germline V gene. The CDR3 DNA sequence: TGTGCCAGCAGCGGGGGGACAGGCGTCCGAGAAAAACTGTTTTTT. Residues: CASSGGTGVREKLFF.

This chain links TRBV3-1 with TRBJ2-5; no definite D call. V was clipped by 1 base and J by 5 bases, with 14 bases between them. CDR1 is LGHDT, CDR2 YNNKEL, per germline (reference sequence). CDR3 length equals 15 residues. The CDR3 protein is CASSQVYARGETQYF. Written as DNA, the CDR3 is TGTGCCAGCAGCCAAGTCTACGCTAGAGGCGAGACCCAGTACTTC.

This clonotype came up a few times. The J gene is TRBJ2-2, the V gene TRBV7-9; 7 bases align to TRBD1. Per the germline V gene, CDR1 is SEHNR and CDR2 is FQNEAQ (reference sequence). The CDR3 has 16 residues. V lost 6 bases to trimming and J lost 0 bases; unmatched junction nucleotides: 7. In nucleotides, the CDR3 is TGTGCCAGCAGGGAAACCGGGACAGCGAACACCGGGGAGCTGTTTTTT. This encodes CASRETGTANTGELFF. Full variable domain (remainder filled in from reference TRBV7-9 and TRBJ2-2): DTGVSQNPRHKITKRGQNVTFRCDPISEHNRLYWYRQTLGQGPEFLTYFQNEAQLEKSRLLSDRFSAERPKGSFSTLEIQRTEQGDSAMYLCASRETGTANTGELFFGEGSRLTVL.

In this sample, this clonotype turned up a few times. The chain has TRBV6-6 and TRBJ2-2, with 9 bases fitting TRBD2. CDR1 and CDR2 (germline): MNHNY, SVGAGI (reference sequence). The CDR3 extends over 15 amino acids. V dropped 10 bases and J dropped 2; count of bases not matched to a gene: 8. CDR3 in DNA: TGTGCCACCTTCAGCGGGGGGCCAAACACCGGGGAGCTGTTTTTT. Amino acids: CATFSGGPNTGELFF.

This chain joins TRBV20-1 and TRBJ2-5; a weak D match, TRBD1 (6 bases). V lost 5 bases and J lost 4, with 11 bases in between. In germline, CDR1 is DFQATT, CDR2 SNEGSKA (reference sequence). The CDR3 consists of 12 residues. DNA for the CDR3: TGCAGTGCTGCTCAGGGGAGAGAGACCCAGTACTTC. This encodes CSAAQGRETQYF.

This clonotype was counted only a few times. This rearrangement joins TRBV7-9 to TRBJ2-1, with TRBD2 matching 7 bases. With 0 bases clipped from V and 5 bases from J, the junction kept 7 bases outside the gene matches. Germline V gives CDR1 SEHNR, CDR2 FQNEAQ (reference sequence). This CDR3 spans 16 amino acids. CDR3 residues: CASSLALAAPDNEQFF. CDR3 bases: TGTGCCAGCAGCTTAGCTCTAGCGGCGCCAGACAATGAGCAGTTCTTC.

The count of this clonotype is one. The V call is TRBV9, the J call TRBJ1-2; D remains unclear. The CDR3 runs to 14 residues. Germline CDR1 SGDLS, CDR2 YYNGEE. V was shortened by 0 bases and J by 3 bases, with 9 bases between the two germline ends. The CDR3 region has the DNA TGTGCCAGCAGCGTAGAAGGCAGCTACTATGGCTACACCTTC. It specifies CASSVEGSYYGYTF.